These T cell receptor beta chains were read from a single sample in a study of neurological immune-mediated disorders. TCRdb itself ran the 5' RACE reads through MiXCR, one entry per CDR3 protein. The data hold roughly 60,000 distinct CDR3 sequences, with about 2.5% observed a single time. The material sequenced was PBMCs. Source of these receptors: a man in his fifties with multiple sclerosis. Each CDR3 is given with its conserved first and last residue. Each record gives: D gene, V gene, clone size, J gene, CDR3 DNA, CDR3 protein. A D gene is named only where the DNA matches it firmly. Only part of the rows carry a size: once, few, many, or a class if the clone is expanded.

NA	TRBV12-3/TRBV12-4	many	TRBJ1-1	TGTGCCAGCGGAAGGGAGGGGAACACTGAAGCTTTCTTT	CASGREGNTEAFF
TRBD2	TRBV20-1	many	TRBJ2-5	TGCAGTGCTATCCCGTACGCGGGGGAGGAGACCCAGTACTTC	CSAIPYAGEETQYF
NA	TRBV28	many	TRBJ2-7	TGTGCCAGCAACCCACAGGGTCCAGGCGGCGGGGAGCAGTACTTC	CASNPQGPGGGEQYF
TRBD1	TRBV5-5	many	TRBJ2-1	TGTGCCAGCAGCTTCAATCTCGACAGGGTTATAGATAGCAATGAGCAGTTCTTC	CASSFNLDRVIDSNEQFF
NA	TRBV20-1	many	TRBJ2-5	TGCAGTGCTACCCGCGAGGCCCGAGAGACCCAGTACTTC	CSATREARETQYF
TRBD1	TRBV5-8	many	TRBJ2-7	TGTGCCAGCAGCTTGGACCCCCGGGACAGCTCCTACGAGCAGTACTTC	CASSLDPRDSSYEQYF
NA	TRBV7-2	many	TRBJ1-3	TGTGCCAGCAGCTCAGTACCACTCTCTGGAAACACCATATATTTT	CASSSVPLSGNTIYF
TRBD2	TRBV20-1	many	TRBJ2-2	TGCAGTGCTACAGCGGGGGGAGGCACCGGGGAGCTGTTTTTT	CSATAGGGTGELFF
NA	TRBV6-5	many	TRBJ2-7	TGTGCCAGCAGTTACGAGACGGCTAACAGCGAGCAGTACTTC	CASSYETANSEQYF
TRBD1	TRBV5-1	many	TRBJ1-4	TGCGCCAGCAGCACCGGACAGGGGGCCGTTGAAAAACTGTTTTTT	CASSTGQGAVEKLFF
NA	TRBV6-2/TRBV6-3	many	TRBJ2-7	TGTGCCAGCAGTTCCCCTACGTGGAGCGAGCAGTACTTC	CASSSPTWSEQYF
NA	TRBV9	many	TRBJ2-3	TGTGCCAGCAGCGTAGCGAATAGCGTGGATACGCAGTATTTT	CASSVANSVDTQYF
NA	TRBV5-1	many	TRBJ2-7	TGCGCCAGCAACCTCATTGGGACCTACGAGCAGTACTTC	CASNLIGTYEQYF
NA	TRBV3-1	many	TRBJ2-5	TGTGCCACCCTTGACGTGGCAGGAACGGAGACCCAGTACTTC	CATLDVAGTETQYF
TRBD1	TRBV6-5	many	TRBJ1-3	TGTGCCAGCAGCCTCGACAGGGCCTTCTCTGGAAACACCATATATTTT	CASSLDRAFSGNTIYF
NA	TRBV5-6	many	TRBJ1-4	TGTGCCAGCAGCACCGGACGGGTTGAAAAACTGTTTTTT	CASSTGRVEKLFF
NA	TRBV20-1	many	TRBJ2-2	TGCAGTGCTAGAGATTTCGGTGCCACCGGGGAGCTGTTTTTT	CSARDFGATGELFF
NA	TRBV6-5	many	TRBJ1-6	TGTGCCAGCAGTTACTCCGTCGGGAATAATTCACCCCTCCACTTT	CASSYSVGNNSPLHF
NA	TRBV15	NA	TRBJ2-5	TGTGCCACCAGCAGCGTTGAGACCCAGTACTTC	CATSSVETQYF
NA	TRBV27	NA	TRBJ1-4	TGTGCCAGCAGACCTTGGGGTCGGGCTAATGAAAAACTGCTTTTT	CASRPWGRANEKLLF